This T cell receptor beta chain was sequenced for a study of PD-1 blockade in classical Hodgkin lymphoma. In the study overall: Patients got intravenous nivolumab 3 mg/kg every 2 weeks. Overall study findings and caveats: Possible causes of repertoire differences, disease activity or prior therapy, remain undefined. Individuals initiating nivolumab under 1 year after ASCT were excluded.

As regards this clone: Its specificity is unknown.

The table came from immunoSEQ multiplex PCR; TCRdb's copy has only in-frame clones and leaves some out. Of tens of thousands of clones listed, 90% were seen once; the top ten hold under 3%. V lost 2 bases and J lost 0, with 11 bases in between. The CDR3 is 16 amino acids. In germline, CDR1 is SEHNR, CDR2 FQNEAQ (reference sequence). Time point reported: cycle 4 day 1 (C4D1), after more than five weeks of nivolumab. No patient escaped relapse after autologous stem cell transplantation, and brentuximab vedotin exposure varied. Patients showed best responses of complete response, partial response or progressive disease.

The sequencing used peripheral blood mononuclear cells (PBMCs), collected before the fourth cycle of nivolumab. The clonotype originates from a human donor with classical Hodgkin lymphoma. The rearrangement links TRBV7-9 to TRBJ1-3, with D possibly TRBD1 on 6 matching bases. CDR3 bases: TGTGCCAGCAGCTTATGGGGGCTAGACTCTGGAAACACCATATATTTT. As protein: CASSLWGLDSGNTIYF.